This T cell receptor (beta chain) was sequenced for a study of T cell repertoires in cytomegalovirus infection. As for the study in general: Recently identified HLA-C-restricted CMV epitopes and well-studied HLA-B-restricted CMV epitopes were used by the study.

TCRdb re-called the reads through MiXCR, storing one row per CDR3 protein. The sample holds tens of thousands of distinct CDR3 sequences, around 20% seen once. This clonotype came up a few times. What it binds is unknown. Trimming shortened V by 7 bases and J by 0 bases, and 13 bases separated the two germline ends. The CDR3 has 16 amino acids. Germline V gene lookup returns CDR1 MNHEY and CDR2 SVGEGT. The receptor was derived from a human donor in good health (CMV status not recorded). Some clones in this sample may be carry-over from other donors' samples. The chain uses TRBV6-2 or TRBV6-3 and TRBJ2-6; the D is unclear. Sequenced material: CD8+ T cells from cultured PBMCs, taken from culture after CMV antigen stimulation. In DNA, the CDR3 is TGTGCCAGCACCTTCGGTACACCCTCTGGGGCCAACGTCCTGACTTTC. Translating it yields CASTFGTPSGANVLTF.